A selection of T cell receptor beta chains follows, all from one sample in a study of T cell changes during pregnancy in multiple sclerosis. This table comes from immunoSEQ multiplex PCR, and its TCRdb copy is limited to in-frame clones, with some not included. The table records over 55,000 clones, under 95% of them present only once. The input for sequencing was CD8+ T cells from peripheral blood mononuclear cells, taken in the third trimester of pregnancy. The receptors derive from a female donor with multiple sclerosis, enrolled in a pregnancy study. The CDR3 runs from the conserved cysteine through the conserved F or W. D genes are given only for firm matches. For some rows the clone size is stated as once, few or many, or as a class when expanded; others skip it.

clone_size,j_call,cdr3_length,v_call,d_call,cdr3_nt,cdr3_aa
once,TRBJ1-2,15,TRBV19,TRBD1,TGTGCCAGTAGCCTTACTACAGGGGACTACTATGGCTACACCTTC,CASSLTTGDYYGYTF
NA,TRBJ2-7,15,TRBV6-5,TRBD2,TGTGCCAGCAGTTACACCACTAGCGGGTCCTACGAGCAGTACTTC,CASSYTTSGSYEQYF
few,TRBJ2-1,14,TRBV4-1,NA,TGCGCCAGCAGCACGCTACAAGGAGGTAGTGAGCAGTTCTTC,CASSTLQGGSEQFF
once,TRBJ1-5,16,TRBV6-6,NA,TGTGCCAGCAGACCCGACCACCTGGCGGGCAATCAGCCCCAGCATTTT,CASRPDHLAGNQPQHF
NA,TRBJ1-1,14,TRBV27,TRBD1,TGTGCCAGCAGTTTGGAGGGGGCGGAAACTGAAGCTTTCTTT,CASSLEGAETEAFF
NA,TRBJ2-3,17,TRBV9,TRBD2,TGTGCCAGCAGCGTAGCCACTAGCGGGAGGGCCGCAGATACGCAGTATTTT,CASSVATSGRAADTQYF
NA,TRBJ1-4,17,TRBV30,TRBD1,TGTGCCTGGCTCGCCGGGACAGGGGGTGCAACTAATGAAAAACTGTTTTTT,CAWLAGTGGATNEKLFF
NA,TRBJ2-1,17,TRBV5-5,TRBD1,TGTGCCAGCAGCCGTATATTCTCCGGGACAGGAGCCGATGAGCAGTTCTTC,CASSRIFSGTGADEQFF
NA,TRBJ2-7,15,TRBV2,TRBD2,TGTGCCAGCAGTGGGGGTAGCGGGAGCTCCTACGAGCAGTACTTC,CASSGGSGSSYEQYF
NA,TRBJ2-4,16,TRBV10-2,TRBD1,TGCGCCAGCAGTGAGCCAAGACGTGGACAGGAAAACATTCAGTACTTC,CASSEPRRGQENIQYF
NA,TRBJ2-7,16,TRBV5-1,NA,TGCGCCAGCAGCTTGCACAGGGTCCCCCTGAAATACGAGCAGTACTTC,CASSLHRVPLKYEQYF
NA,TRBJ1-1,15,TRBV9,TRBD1,TGTGCCAGCAGCGCCGCGCAGGGGGAGAACACTGAAGCTTTCTTT,CASSAAQGENTEAFF
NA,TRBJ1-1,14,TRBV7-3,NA,TGTGCCAGCAGCTCCACCGGGGATGTTACTGAAGCTTTCTTT,CASSSTGDVTEAFF
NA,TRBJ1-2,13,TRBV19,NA,TGTGCCAGTAGTATAGTAGCGGGGGATGGCTACACCTTC,CASSIVAGDGYTF
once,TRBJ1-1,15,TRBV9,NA,TGTGCCAGCAGCGTAGGGTACGGGATCGGGACTGAAGCTTTCTTT,CASSVGYGIGTEAFF
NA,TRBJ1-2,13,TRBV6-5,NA,TGTGCCAGCAGTTACAATGGGGCAAGCGGCTACACCTTC,CASSYNGASGYTF
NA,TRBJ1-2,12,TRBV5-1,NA,TGCGCCAGCAGCCAGGGCCACTATGGCTACACCTTC,CASSQGHYGYTF
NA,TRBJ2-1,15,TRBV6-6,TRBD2,TGTGCCGTAGGGGGGCGGGAGGGCCGGTACAATGAGCAGTTCTTC,CAVGGREGRYNEQFF
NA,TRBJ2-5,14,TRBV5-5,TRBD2,TGTGCCAGTTCTAGCGGGAGGGACGAAGAGACCCAGTACTTC,CASSSGRDEETQYF
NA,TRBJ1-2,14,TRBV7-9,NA,TGTGCCAGCAGCCCCCCTTCGCGGGGGGATGGCTACACCTTC,CASSPPSRGDGYTF
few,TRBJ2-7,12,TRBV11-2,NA,TGTGCCAGCAGCGGCAACAGCTACGAGCAGTACTTC,CASSGNSYEQYF
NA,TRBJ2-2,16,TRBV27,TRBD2,TGTGCCAGCAGTCCGCTAGCGGGAGGGCCCGCCGGGGAGCTGTTTTTT,CASSPLAGGPAGELFF
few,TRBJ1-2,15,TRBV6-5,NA,TGTGCCAGCAGTTACAATGGGGCAACTAACTATGGCTACACCTTC,CASSYNGATNYGYTF
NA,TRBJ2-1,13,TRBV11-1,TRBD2,TGTGCCAGCAGGTATTTAGCGGGGCCCGAGCAGTTCTTC,CASRYLAGPEQFF
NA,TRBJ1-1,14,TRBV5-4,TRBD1,TGTGCCAGCAGCGCTCAGGGGGCGGCCCCTGAAGCTTTCTTT,CASSAQGAAPEAFF
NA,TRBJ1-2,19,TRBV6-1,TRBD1,TGTGCCAGCAGTGAAGCTCTTTGGGACAGGGGTGAATGGGACTATGGCTACACCTTC,CASSEALWDRGEWDYGYTF
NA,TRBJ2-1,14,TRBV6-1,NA,TGTGCCAGCAGTGTTCTAGCGACCTACAATGAGCAGTTCTTC,CASSVLATYNEQFF
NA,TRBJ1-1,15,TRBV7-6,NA,TGTGCCAGCAGCTTAGTCCCCGGCGGGAACACTGAAGCTTTCTTT,CASSLVPGGNTEAFF
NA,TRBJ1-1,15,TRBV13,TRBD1,TGTGCCAGCAGCTTAGAAGGGACAGGGGGCACTGAAGCTTTCTTT,CASSLEGTGGTEAFF
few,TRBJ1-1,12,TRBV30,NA,TGTGCCTGGAGCTGGAGGGGCACTGAAGCTTTCTTT,CAWSWRGTEAFF
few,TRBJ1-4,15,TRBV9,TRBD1,TGTGCCAGCAGCGTAGAGGGGACAGGGGTCGAAAAACTGTTTTTT,CASSVEGTGVEKLFF
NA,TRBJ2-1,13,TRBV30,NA,TGTGCCTGGAGTGTAGGGGTAGCAAATGAGCAGTTCTTC,CAWSVGVANEQFF
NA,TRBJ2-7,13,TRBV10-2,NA,TGCGCCATTTGGGACGGGAGCTCCTACGAGCAGTACTTC,CAIWDGSSYEQYF
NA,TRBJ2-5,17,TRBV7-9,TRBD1,TGTGCCAGCAGCTTATACCCCTGGACAGGGAAGATAGAGACCCAGTACTTC,CASSLYPWTGKIETQYF
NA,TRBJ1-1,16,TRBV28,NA,TGTGCCAGCAGTTTATTGGGGGAAGCGGGGAACACTGAAGCTTTCTTT,CASSLLGEAGNTEAFF
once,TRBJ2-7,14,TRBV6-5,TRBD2,TGTGCCAGCAGTTACGGCGGGAGTTACTACGAGCAGTACTTC,CASSYGGSYYEQYF
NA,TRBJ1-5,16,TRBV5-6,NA,TGTGCCAGCAGCTTGGGGGGGGGCTTTGGCAATCAGCCCCAGCATTTT,CASSLGGGFGNQPQHF
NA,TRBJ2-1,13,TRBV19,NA,TGTGCCAGCAGTCAATACTACGGGAATGAGCAGTTCTTC,CASSQYYGNEQFF
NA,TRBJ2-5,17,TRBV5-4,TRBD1,TGTGCCAGCAGCTTGGCAAGGACAGGGGGCCCCCAAGAGACCCAGTACTTC,CASSLARTGGPQETQYF
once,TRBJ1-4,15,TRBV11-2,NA,TGTGCCAGCAGCTTAGTTTTGGGAGACGACGAAAAACTGTTTTTT,CASSLVLGDDEKLFF
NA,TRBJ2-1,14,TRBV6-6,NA,TGTGCCAGCAACTACGCCGAGTCCTACAATGAGCAGTTCTTC,CASNYAESYNEQFF